The sequence of this T cell receptor (beta chain) was determined in a study of blood T cell repertoires in COVID-19. The CDR3 has 16 amino acids. In the authors' methods: Reference gene primer amplification in the assay estimated nucleated cell counts. The data were produced by immunoSEQ multiplex PCR, yet TCRdb's version contains in-frame clones alone and is incomplete. V, J and clone size were drawn from that table, and D and trimming were deduced from the DNA. The sample consists of 150,000 to 200,000 clones, over 70% of them appearing once. The specimen sequenced was PBMCs or T cells enriched from blood (not recorded which). The receptor comes from a woman aged 60-75 years who had recovered from COVID-19. This chain joins TRBV21-1 and TRBJ1-2. TRBV21-1 is a recognized pseudogene. CDR3 DNA: TGTGCCAGCAGCAAAAAAGAAACGGGGGAGAACTATGGCTACACCTTC. This codes for CASSKKETGENYGYTF.